This T cell receptor (beta chain) derives from a study of T cells after yellow fever vaccination. The study, taken as a whole, reports: Weaker overall was a secondary response that nonetheless peaked faster, on day 5 versus 15.

Unmatched junction bases numbered 10, after V lost 4 bases and J lost 4 bases. This CDR3 region has 15 residues. Germline V gene sequence: CDR1 SGHRS, CDR2 YFSETQ. This clonotype appeared a few times. Its antigen is unknown. Template switching with 5'RACE generated the TCR cDNA and added a universal primer site and UMIs. TCRdb used MiXCR to reprocess the 5' RACE reads, holding one entry per CDR3 protein. The table shows a few hundred thousand distinct CDR3 sequences, with approximately 3.9% occurring only once. The V call is TRBV5-1, the J call TRBJ2-7; TRBD1 matches at 8 bases. Material: PBMCs, obtained on the day of the yellow fever booster vaccination. The origin of this receptor is a man between 18 and 29 years old who received the YFV17D yellow fever vaccine. DNA of the CDR3: TGCGCCAGCAGCGGGGGACAGGTGGACCTGTACGAGCAGTACTTC. Encoded protein: CASSGGQVDLYEQYF. The full variable domain, with the rest looked up from reference TRBV5-1 and TRBJ2-7, is KAGVTQTPRYLIKTRGQQVTLSCSPISGHRSVSWYQQTPGQGLQFLFEYFSETQRNKGNFPGRFSGRQFSNSRSEMNVSTLELGDSALYLCASSGGQVDLYEQYFGPGTRLTVT.